This T cell receptor (beta chain) is from a study of T cells in Graves' hyperthyroidism and ophthalmopathy (dated by TCRdb to about 2019). For the wider study: Peripheral blood was sampled at the time of initial diagnosis, prior to any treatment. To identify TCR V-J signatures that set the groups apart, the researchers used a discovery cohort of 100 patients, made up of 43 with Graves' ophthalmopathy and about 59 with stable Graves' hyperthyroidism. Prospective prediction of ophthalmopathy was tested in an independent validation cohort consisting of fewer than 20 hyperthyroidism patients and some 17 patients who later progressed to ophthalmopathy. For training and testing, the 80 to 100 patients in the discovery cohort were randomly divided in a 7:3 ratio. Thyroid tissue and blood T-cell repertoires from about six Graves' hyperthyroidism patients were also compared in the study. Once sampling was done, hyperthyroidism patients were given methimazole at a starting dose of 30 mg daily, whereas ophthalmopathy patients were given high-dose intravenous methylprednisolone. TCR Vbeta CDR3 sequencing of 135 peripheral blood samples (fewer than 45 ophthalmopathy, approximately 80 hyperthyroidism and some 17 progressor patients) is reported in the paper.

The TCR beta CDR3 regions were amplified from the RNA transcripts. The TCR CDR3 was subjected to a first round of RT-PCR using the HTBI primer set and the Qiagen OneStep RT-PCR kit. Libraries were constructed in a second round of multiplex PCR, after which size selection and purification were performed. Libraries were sequenced paired-end with 100 bp reads on an Illumina HiSeq2000. Per the original workflow: SOAPnuke was used to process the raw data, throwing out any read that contained adapters or uncalled bases, had a mean Phred below 15, or lacked an exact constant-primer or identifier match. COPE v1.2.5 was used to merge the high-quality paired reads, and each unique nucleotide sequence was defined as a clonotype. Clonotypes were aligned to IMGT TRBV, TRBD and TRBJ reference segments using MiTCR v1.1. The analysis was restricted to V-J combinations with a frequency above 0.0001, which together covered over 99% of the repertoires. A TCS score was defined as the ratio of F50 (clonal expansion) to E x V (chaos), with BLOSUM62-based TCRdist applied between CDR3 peptides within each V-J. Welch's t-statistics and random forest reduced 450 to 600 V-J features to 13, which were used in a naive Bayes classifier (R e1071). The raw public data were reprocessed by TCRdb itself: fastp quality trimming at Q25, MiXCR clonotype calling, in-frame beta chains only. Every entry covers one CDR3 protein and lists the most common genes and DNA from its rows. The V and J calls here are based on TCRdb, not the publication. Present in this sample are fewer than 600,000 distinct CDR3 sequences, about 14% of which were seen just once. Of the sample, approximately 15% is held by the ten largest clones.

This clonotype was seen many times. The antigen this receptor binds is unknown. No qualities accompany the bases; no much larger clone lies one base away. Graves' hyperthyroidism was defined as stable when no progression to ophthalmopathy occurred over 18 months of follow-up. The hyperthyroidism patients were between 18 and 65 years old and newly diagnosed, with a disease duration of less than 2 months. Patients with uncontrolled infections, other autoimmune diseases, pregnancy or lactation were excluded. Diagnoses relied on clinical symptoms, serum thyroxine and TRAb, thyroid ultrasound and orbital computed tomography. PBMCs were separated from approximately 9.9 ml of fresh peripheral blood using Ficoll-Paque density gradient centrifugation. Total RNA was extracted using Trizol reagent, and RNA quality was assessed on an Agilent 2100 Bioanalyzer. General study outcomes and caveats: A model built on a 13 V-J signature distinguished ophthalmopathy from stable hyperthyroidism, reaching roughly 88% sensitivity and 81.08% specificity in cross-validation and 80%/75% in testing. In validation, the model predicted progression to ophthalmopathy with around 71% sensitivity and roughly 75% specificity, a median of about six months before onset. No statistical method was used to set the sample size in advance, and investigators knew the group allocation. Most expanded thyroid clonotypes (frequency above 0.001) were also detected in blood, suggesting blood repertoires may reflect thyroid immune responses.

The sequencing input was blood. The TCR sequence derives from a woman between 40 and 55 years old with Graves' hyperthyroidism.

The CDR3 protein sequence reads: CASSTQGSGNQPQHF. The nucleotide sequence reads TGTGCCAGCAGCACACAGGGTTCAGGCAATCAGCCCCAGCATTTT. The sequence joins TRBV2 to TRBJ1-5; D gene: possibly TRBD1, on 6 matching bases. CDR1 SNHLY and CDR2 FYNNEI were looked up in the germline V gene. V is pared back by 6 bases and J by 2 bases, with 14 bases lying between the germline termini. The CDR3, from cysteine to phenylalanine, totals 15 residues. Only the CDR3 part of the read is kept: 45 bases, read in frame from the first base.